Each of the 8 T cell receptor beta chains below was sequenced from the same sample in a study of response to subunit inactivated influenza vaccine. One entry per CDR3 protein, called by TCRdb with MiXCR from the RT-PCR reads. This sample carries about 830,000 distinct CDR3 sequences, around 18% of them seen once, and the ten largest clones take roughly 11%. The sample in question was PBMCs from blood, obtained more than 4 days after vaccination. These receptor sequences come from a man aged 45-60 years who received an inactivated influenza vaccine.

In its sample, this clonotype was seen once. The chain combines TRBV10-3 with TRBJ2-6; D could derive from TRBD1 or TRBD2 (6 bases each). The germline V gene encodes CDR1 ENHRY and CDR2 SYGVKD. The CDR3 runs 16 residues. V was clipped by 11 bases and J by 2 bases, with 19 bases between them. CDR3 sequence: CAVRGTQNPGANVLTF. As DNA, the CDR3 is TGTGCCGTTCGGGGGACACAAAATCCTGGGGCCAACGTCCTGACTTTC.

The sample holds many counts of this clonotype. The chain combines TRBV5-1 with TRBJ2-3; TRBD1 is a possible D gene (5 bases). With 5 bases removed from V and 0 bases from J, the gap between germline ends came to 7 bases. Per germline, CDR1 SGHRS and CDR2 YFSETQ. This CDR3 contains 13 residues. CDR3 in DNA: TGCGCCAGCAGTGGGGCTAGCACAGATACGCAGTATTTT. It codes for CASSGASTDTQYF. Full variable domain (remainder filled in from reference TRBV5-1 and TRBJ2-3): KAGVTQTPRYLIKTRGQQVTLSCSPISGHRSVSWYQQTPGQGLQFLFEYFSETQRNKGNFPGRFSGRQFSNSRSEMNVSTLELGDSALYLCASSGASTDTQYFGPGTRLTVL.

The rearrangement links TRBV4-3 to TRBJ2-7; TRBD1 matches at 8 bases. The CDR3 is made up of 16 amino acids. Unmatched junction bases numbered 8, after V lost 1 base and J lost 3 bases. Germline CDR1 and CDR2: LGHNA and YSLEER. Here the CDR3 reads CASSQAFGQGGYEQYF. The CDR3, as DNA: TGCGCCAGCAGCCAAGCGTTCGGACAGGGTGGCTACGAGCAGTACTTC.

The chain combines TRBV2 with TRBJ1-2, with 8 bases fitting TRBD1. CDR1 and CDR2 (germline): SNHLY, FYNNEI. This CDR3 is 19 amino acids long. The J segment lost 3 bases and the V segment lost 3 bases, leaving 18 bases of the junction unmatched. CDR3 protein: CASSEGGLIRGQWDYGYTF. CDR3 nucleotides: TGTGCCAGCAGTGAGGGCGGTTTGATCAGGGGGCAGTGGGACTATGGCTACACCTTC.

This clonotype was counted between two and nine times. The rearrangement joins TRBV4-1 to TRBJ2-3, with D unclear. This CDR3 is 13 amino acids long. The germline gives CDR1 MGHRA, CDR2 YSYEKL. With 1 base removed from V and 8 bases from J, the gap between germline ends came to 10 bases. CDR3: CASSQGLWATQYF. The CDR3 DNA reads TGCGCCAGCAGCCAAGGGTTATGGGCTACGCAGTATTTT.

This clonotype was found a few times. The CDR3 DNA reads as TGCGCCAGCAGCATCGGACAGGGGGCTAATGGCTACACCTTC. Residues: CASSIGQGANGYTF. The chain has TRBV5-1 and TRBJ1-2; 11 bases line up with TRBD1. The CDR3 has 14 amino acids. J gave up 6 bases and V 4 bases, and 5 bases lay outside the gene matches. CDR1 and CDR2 from the germline V gene are SGHRS and YFSETQ. Full variable domain (remainder filled in from reference TRBV5-1 and TRBJ1-2): KAGVTQTPRYLIKTRGQQVTLSCSPISGHRSVSWYQQTPGQGLQFLFEYFSETQRNKGNFPGRFSGRQFSNSRSEMNVSTLELGDSALYLCASSIGQGANGYTFGSGTRLTVV.

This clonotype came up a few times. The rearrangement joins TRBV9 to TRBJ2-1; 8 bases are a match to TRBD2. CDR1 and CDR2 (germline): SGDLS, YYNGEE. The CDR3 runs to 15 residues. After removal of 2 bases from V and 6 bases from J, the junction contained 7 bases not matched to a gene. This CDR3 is CASSVSSGFSNEQFF. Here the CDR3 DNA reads TGTGCCAGCAGCGTTTCTAGCGGGTTTAGCAATGAGCAGTTCTTC.

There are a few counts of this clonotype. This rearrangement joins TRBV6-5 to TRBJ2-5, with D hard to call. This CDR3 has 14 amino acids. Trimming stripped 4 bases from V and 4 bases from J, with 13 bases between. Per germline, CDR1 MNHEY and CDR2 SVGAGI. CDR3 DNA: TGTGCCAGCAGTTTACCACCCGAAAGAGAGACCCAGTACTTC. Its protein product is CASSLPPERETQYF.